The clone carrying this T cell receptor (beta chain) is categorized as large. Treatment noted: randomized to nivolumab then ipilimumab (arm A) or the reverse (arm B). None of the patients previously received DNA-damaging chemotherapy. This sample was included in a study of sequential checkpoint blockade in melanoma. Looking at the study overall: Maintenance nivolumab came after either treatment sequence.

CDR3 size: 15 residues. Germline loops: CDR1 MNHGY, CDR2 SAAAGT. V shed 8 bases and J shed 0 bases, with 16 bases lying between them. Assay: immunoSEQ multiplex PCR; the TCRdb copy retains only in-frame clones and omits some. The sample has 4,000 or so clones; about 23% are singletons. V usage is TRBV6-8 and J usage is TRBJ1-1; weak D call: TRBD1 (5 bases). Source: tumor tissue (inferred from file names), taken from a patient given nivolumab and ipilimumab in sequence. The receptor comes from a human donor with melanoma. DNA for the CDR3: TGTGCCAGCCGATACCAGACAGTAATGAACACTGAAGCTTTCTTT. It specifies CASRYQTVMNTEAFF.